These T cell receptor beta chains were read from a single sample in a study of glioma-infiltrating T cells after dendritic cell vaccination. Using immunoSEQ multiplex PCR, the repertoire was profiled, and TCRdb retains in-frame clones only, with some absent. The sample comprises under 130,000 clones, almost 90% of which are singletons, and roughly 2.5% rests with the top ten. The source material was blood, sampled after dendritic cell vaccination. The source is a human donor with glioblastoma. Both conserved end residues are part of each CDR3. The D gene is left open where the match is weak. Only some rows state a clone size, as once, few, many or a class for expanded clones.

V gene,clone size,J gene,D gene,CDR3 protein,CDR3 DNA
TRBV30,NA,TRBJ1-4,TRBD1,CAWTKGQGSEKLFF,TGTGCCTGGACCAAGGGACAGGGGAGTGAAAAACTGTTTTTT
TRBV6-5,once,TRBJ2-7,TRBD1,CASSSETGAYEQYF,TGTGCCAGCAGTTCCGAAACAGGGGCCTACGAGCAGTACTTC
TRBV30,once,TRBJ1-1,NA,CAWAAEAVTEAFF,TGTGCCTGGGCGGCCGAGGCTGTCACTGAAGCTTTCTTT
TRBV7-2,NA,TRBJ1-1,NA,CASSPGGLNTEAFF,TGTGCCAGCAGCCCCGGAGGTTTGAACACTGAAGCTTTCTTT
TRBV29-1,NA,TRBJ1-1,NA,CSVVRHKNTEAFF,TGCAGCGTTGTCAGGCACAAGAACACTGAAGCTTTCTTT
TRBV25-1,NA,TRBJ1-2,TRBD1,CASSWTGSGYTF,TGTGCCAGCAGTTGGACAGGGTCTGGCTACACCTTC
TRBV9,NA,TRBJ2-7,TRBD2,CASSVASSGRAYEQYF,TGTGCCAGCAGCGTAGCCTCTAGCGGGAGAGCCTACGAGCAGTACTTC
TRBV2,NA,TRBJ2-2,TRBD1,CASGQGGAGELFF,TGTGCCAGCGGACAGGGGGGAGCCGGGGAGCTGTTTTTT
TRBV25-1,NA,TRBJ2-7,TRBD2,CASRLAGGGNEQYF,TGTGCCAGCAGGTTAGCGGGAGGGGGGAACGAGCAGTACTTC
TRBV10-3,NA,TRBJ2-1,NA,CAISESSGGTNEQFF,TGTGCCATCAGTGAGTCGTCAGGAGGTACAAATGAGCAGTTCTTC
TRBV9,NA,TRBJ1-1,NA,CASSVAPLTTEAFF,TGTGCCAGCAGCGTAGCCCCACTAACCACTGAAGCTTTCTTT
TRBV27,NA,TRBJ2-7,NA,CASGSPTTGTHYEQYF,TGTGCCAGCGGATCACCCACGACCGGGACTCACTACGAGCAGTACTTC
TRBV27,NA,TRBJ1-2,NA,CASSGGGNYGYTF,TGTGCCAGCAGCGGAGGAGGGAATTATGGCTACACCTTC
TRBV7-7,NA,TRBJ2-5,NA,CASSRLGFQETQYF,TGTGCTAGCAGCCGCCTCGGGTTCCAAGAGACCCAGTACTTC
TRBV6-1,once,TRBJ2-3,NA,CASSEGPGWASTDTQYF,TGTGCCAGCAGTGAGGGTCCGGGGTGGGCTAGCACAGATACGCAGTATTTT
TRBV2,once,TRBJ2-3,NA,CASRAQGQYTDTQYF,TGTGCCAGCAGAGCGCAGGGACAATACACAGATACGCAGTATTTT
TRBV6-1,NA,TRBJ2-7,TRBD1,CASSEDRGPYEQYF,TGTGCCAGCAGTGAAGACAGGGGACCCTACGAGCAGTACTTC
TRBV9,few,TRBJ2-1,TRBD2,CASSVAGGRFTGEQFF,TGTGCCAGCAGCGTAGCAGGCGGGAGATTTACAGGTGAGCAGTTCTTC
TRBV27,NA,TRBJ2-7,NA,CASSPQYNIDEQYF,TGTGCCAGCAGTCCACAGTATAACATCGACGAGCAGTACTTC
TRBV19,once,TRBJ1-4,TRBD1,CASRTGEGKLFF,TGTGCCAGCAGGACAGGGGAGGGGAAACTGTTTTTT